This T cell receptor beta chain was recorded in a study of beta chain features in type 1 diabetes. About the study: In age, gender and cell yields, patients were similar to healthy donors.

Germline CDR1 reads LNHNV; CDR2 reads YYDKDF (reference sequence). The trim removed 4 bases at V and 5 bases at J, leaving 10 bases unmatched. The CDR3 runs 16 residues. The entirety of the isolated RNA underwent reverse transcription, so expressed TCRB transcripts were sequenced. Only in-frame clones appear in the TCRdb table, and some are missing; sequencing was by immunoSEQ multiplex PCR. The repertoire includes about 360,000 clones, around 12% of them detected once, and roughly 0.017% sits in the top ten. Sequenced: naive CD4+ T cells from blood. The gene calls are TRBV15 and TRBJ1-2, with TRBD1 matching over 10 bases. This clonotype was obtained from a man between 18 and 29 years old in good health. The DNA for the CDR3 is TGTGCCACCAGCAACCGCGGGACAGGGGATGGATATGGCTACACCTTC. It is translated as CATSNRGTGDGYGYTF. Full variable domain (rest looked up from reference TRBV15 and TRBJ1-2): DAMVIQNPRYQVTQFGKPVTLSCSQTLNHNVMYWYQQKSSQAPKLLFHYYDKDFNNEADTPDNFQSRRPNTSFCFLDIRSPGLGDTAMYLCATSNRGTGDGYGYTFGSGTRLTVV.